This T cell receptor (beta chain) was sequenced during a study of blood T cells in healthy people across ages. The CDR3 contains 15 residues. The germline V gene has CDR1 DFQATT and CDR2 SNEGSKA (reference sequence). The V and J ends lost 7 bases and 0 bases respectively, with 16 bases between them. For the second PCR, which ran for about 6 to 11 cycles, a sample-barcoded 5' primer and a J-beta primer mix were used. Each cDNA molecule was tagged by a template-switch adaptor with 12 random nucleotides. MiXCR was run by TCRdb on the 5' RACE reads, yielding one entry per CDR3 protein. This sample has around 800,000 distinct CDR3 sequences, with 53% found just once.

The TCR comes from a man at least 80 years old in good health. Material for sequencing was blood. V gene TRBV20-1 combines with J gene TRBJ2-1, with D hard to call. CDR3 amino acids: CSVPTEISSYNEQFF. Here the CDR3 DNA reads TGCAGTGTCCCGACTGAAATAAGCTCCTACAATGAGCAGTTCTTC.